This passage covers 16 T cell receptor beta chains from one sample sequenced in a study of long-term antiretroviral therapy in people with HIV. The authors ran the immunoSEQ assay, v3.0, at survey level. The protocol was immunoSEQ multiplex PCR, while the TCRdb copy is restricted to in-frame clones and leaves out a portion. The data hold 20,000 to 25,000 clones, with more than 75% observed a single time. Material: unsorted PBMCs, obtained 2.3 years after starting antiretroviral therapy. These receptors were collected from a man aged 55 to 69 with HIV.

The chain links TRBV2 to TRBJ1-5; D gene uncertain. This CDR3 has 13 residues. V lost 4 bases, J lost 0 bases, and 4 bases lay in between. Germline values: CDR1 SNHLY, CDR2 FYNNEI. This CDR3 is CASSVDSNQPQHF. The CDR3, as DNA: TGTGCCAGCAGTGTAGATAGCAATCAGCCCCAGCATTTT.

Comment on this clone: Other DNA sequences in the sample encode the same CDR3. The chain's CDR3 is CASSLDGTGDYEQYF. The CDR3 bases are TGTGCCAGCAGCTTAGACGGGACAGGGGATTACGAGCAGTACTTC. The J gene is TRBJ2-7, the V gene TRBV7-7; 10 bases fit TRBD1. Germline V CDR1 and CDR2: SSHAT, FNYEAQ (reference sequence). The V and J ends lost 1 base and 4 bases, in that order; junction bases with no gene match: 4. CDR3 size: 15 residues. The variable domain in full, completed from reference TRBV7-7 and TRBJ2-7, reads GAGVSQSPRYKVTKRGQDVTLRCDPISSHATLYWYQQALGQGPEFLTYFNYEAQPDKSGLPSDRFSAERPEGSISTLTIQRTEQRDSAMYRCASSLDGTGDYEQYFGPGTRLTVT.

This clone was observed once. For the CDR3, the DNA is TGTGCCAGCAGCTTAGTGGCGCTAGCGGGTGTGGAGACCCAGTACTTC. Its translation: CASSLVALAGVETQYF. The chain joins TRBV7-8 to TRBJ2-5; TRBD2 agrees at 8 bases. Germline V lookup: CDR1 SGHVS, CDR2 FQNEAQ. This CDR3 has 16 amino acids. The junction had 9 bases not matched to a gene; V was cut back by 1 base and J by 5 bases.

The CDR3 region is CASSLDGRETGELFF. For the CDR3, the DNA is TGTGCCAGCAGCTTAGACGGGAGGGAGACCGGGGAGCTGTTTTTT. This chain uses TRBV13 with TRBJ2-2; TRBD2 matches at 8 bases. The CDR3 covers 15 residues. Trimming cost V 1 base and J 5 bases; bases outside gene matches: 3. Germline V lookup: CDR1 PRHDT, CDR2 FYEKMQ (reference sequence).

This clone appeared a single time. This chain connects TRBV11-2 to TRBJ2-1; TRBD2 is a possible D gene (8 bases). This CDR3 spans 19 amino acids. V dropped 4 bases and J dropped 8 bases, with 30 bases sitting between them. Germline V gene sequence: CDR1 SGHAT, CDR2 FQNNGV. The CDR3 coding sequence is TGTGCCAGCAGCTCGGGACAGATCCTAACGGGAGGGAAATGGGATGAGCAGTTCTTC. It is translated as CASSSGQILTGGKWDEQFF.

This clone was observed a handful of times. J is TRBJ1-2 and V is TRBV5-1; TRBD1 matches 7 bases. Unmatched junction bases numbered 3, after V lost 2 bases and J lost 8 bases. Germline V gives CDR1 SGHRS, CDR2 YFSETQ. The CDR3 runs 12 residues. The DNA of the CDR3 is TGCGCCAGCAGCTTCGACAGGGCGGGCTACACCTTC. This gives the protein CASSFDRAGYTF.

This clone was detected only once. The chain recombines TRBV18 with TRBJ1-4; D remains ambiguous. The CDR3 has 12 amino acids. V shed 1 base and J shed 4 bases, with 1 base lying between them. Germline V lookup: CDR1 KGHSH, CDR2 LQKENI. The CDR3 loop reads CASSPHNEKLFF. In nucleotides, the CDR3 is TGTGCCAGCTCACCACATAATGAAAAACTGTTTTTT.

The rearrangement links TRBV6-6 to TRBJ2-1, with D unresolved. The V and J ends lost 7 bases and 0 bases respectively, with 4 bases between them. The germline V gene encodes CDR1 MNHNY and CDR2 SVGAGI (reference sequence). The CDR3 has 12 amino acids. The CDR3 here is CASISSYNEQFF. The CDR3 region has the DNA TGTGCCAGCATCAGCTCCTACAATGAGCAGTTCTTC.

This chain links TRBV6-6 with TRBJ1-5, with TRBD1 as a possible D gene (6 bases). Germline assignment: CDR1 MNHNY and CDR2 SVGAGI (reference sequence). The V and J ends lost 5 bases and 5 bases respectively, with 13 bases between them. This CDR3 is 14 amino acids long. The CDR3, as DNA: TGTGCCAGCAGTCCTGGACAGCACTATCAGCCCCAGCATTTT. Its translation: CASSPGQHYQPQHF.

The count of this clone is one. The chain carries TRBV5-1 and TRBJ2-7; 8 nucleotides line up with TRBD2. The germline CDR1 and CDR2 sequences are SGHRS and YFSETQ. The CDR3 consists of 17 residues. With 6 bases clipped from V and 0 bases from J, the junction kept 14 bases outside the gene matches. The CDR3 protein is CASNEGYGREDSYEQYF. The CDR3 DNA reads TGCGCCAGCAATGAAGGGTACGGGCGGGAGGACTCCTACGAGCAGTACTTC.

This sequence joins TRBV14 and TRBJ2-6, with no clear D. Germline V gene data show CDR1 as SGHDN and CDR2 as FVKESK. The CDR3 is 18 amino acids. Deletions cut 0 bases from V and 0 bases from J, with 12 bases between. The CDR3 nucleotides read TGTGCCAGCAGCCAAGAACCCTACACTATCTCTGGGGCCAACGTCCTGACTTTC. Translation: CASSQEPYTISGANVLTF.

This chain connects TRBV29-1 to TRBJ2-3; the match to TRBD2 covers 12 bases. After removal of 7 bases from V and 0 bases from J, the junction contained 5 bases not matched to a gene. CDR3 size: 15 residues. CDR1 and CDR2 (germline): SQVTM, ANQGSEA. CDR3 loop: CSAGTSGLSTDTQYF. The DNA for the CDR3 is TGCAGCGCCGGGACTAGCGGGTTGAGCACAGATACGCAGTATTTT.

This clone has a single count. The same CDR3 is also encoded by other DNA sequences in this sample. The chain is built from TRBV20-1 and TRBJ2-5; D is uncertain. The V gene lost 3 bases and the J gene lost 2 bases, with 1 base spanning the gap. The CDR3 extends over 10 amino acids. Germline CDR1 is DFQATT and CDR2 is SNEGSKA (reference sequence). The CDR3 protein is CSASQETQYF. CDR3 coding DNA: TGCAGTGCTAGTCAAGAGACCCAGTACTTC.

The CDR3 here is CASSVSLRGDLHTDTQYF. DNA for the CDR3: TGTGCCAGCAGCGTAAGTCTCCGTGGGGATCTTCACACAGATACGCAGTATTTT. The chain links TRBV9 to TRBJ2-3; D ambiguous. Germline lookup yields CDR1 SGDLS and CDR2 YYNGEE. V lost 1 base and J lost 2, with 20 bases in between. The CDR3 contains 18 residues.

This clone has just a few counts. This chain joins TRBV19 and TRBJ1-1, with a tentative D call TRBD1 (6 bases). CDR1 is LNHDA, CDR2 SQIVND, per germline (reference sequence). The CDR3 spans 14 residues. V gave up 7 bases and J gave up 2 bases, with 14 bases separating them. CDR3 region: CASIRSGGNTEAFF. The CDR3 DNA follows: TGTGCCAGTATTAGATCTGGGGGCAACACTGAAGCTTTCTTT.

The J gene is TRBJ1-2, the V gene TRBV9, with D possibly TRBD1 on 5 matching bases. Deletions cut 4 bases from V and 4 bases from J, with 20 bases between. The germline CDR1 and CDR2 sequences are SGDLS and YYNGEE. The CDR3 runs 16 residues. CDR3: CASSLTTQGVSYGYTF. CDR3 in DNA: TGTGCCAGCAGCCTGACCACTCAGGGAGTGTCCTATGGCTACACCTTC.